A selection of T cell receptor beta chains follows, all from one sample in a study of shared clonotypes between healthy human individuals. TCRdb keeps only in-frame clones here, not all; method: immunoSEQ multiplex PCR. Of hundreds of thousands of clones listed, approximately 95% are singletons. The sequencing sample was made of naive CD8+ T cells sorted from blood. All receptors come from a woman aged 25 to 45 in good health. Both conserved end residues are part of each CDR3. The order of the fields is V gene, clone size, D gene, J gene, CDR3 DNA, CDR3 protein. D genes are given only for firm matches. Only part of the rows carry a size: once, few, many, or a class if the clone is expanded.

V gene: TRBV6-5
clone size: NA
D gene: TRBD2
J gene: TRBJ2-7
CDR3 DNA: TGTGCCAGCAGCTTTGGACTAGCCTCCTACGAGCAGTACTTC
CDR3 protein: CASSFGLASYEQYF

V gene: TRBV5-1
clone size: once
D gene: TRBD2
J gene: TRBJ2-7
CDR3 DNA: TGCGCCAGCAGCGCGGGACTAGCGGTTTCCTACGAGCAGTACTTC
CDR3 protein: CASSAGLAVSYEQYF

V gene: TRBV7-2
clone size: NA
D gene: TRBD2
J gene: TRBJ2-1
CDR3 DNA: TGTGCCAGCAGATTTAGCGGGGCTCTATACAATGAGCAGTTCTTC
CDR3 protein: CASRFSGALYNEQFF

V gene: TRBV15
clone size: NA
D gene: TRBD2
J gene: TRBJ2-2
CDR3 DNA: TGTGCCACCAGTGGCGGGAGCGGCACCGGGGAGCTGTTTTTT
CDR3 protein: CATSGGSGTGELFF

V gene: TRBV9
clone size: NA
D gene: NA
J gene: TRBJ2-2
CDR3 DNA: TGTGCCAGCAGCGGACGGTACCCGAACACCGGGGAGCTGTTTTTT
CDR3 protein: CASSGRYPNTGELFF

V gene: TRBV6-6
clone size: NA
D gene: TRBD1
J gene: TRBJ2-2
CDR3 DNA: TGTGCCAGCAGTTACGTGAAGGGGGCGGCCGGGGAGCTGTTTTTT
CDR3 protein: CASSYVKGAAGELFF

V gene: TRBV5-4
clone size: NA
D gene: NA
J gene: TRBJ2-1
CDR3 DNA: TGTGCCAGCAGCCCGGCGGGACCCAATGAGCAGTTCTTC
CDR3 protein: CASSPAGPNEQFF

V gene: TRBV2
clone size: NA
D gene: NA
J gene: TRBJ2-7
CDR3 DNA: TGTGCCAGCGCTAGCTTCTCGGCCGAGCAGTACTTC
CDR3 protein: CASASFSAEQYF

V gene: TRBV13
clone size: NA
D gene: NA
J gene: TRBJ2-3
CDR3 DNA: TGTGCCAGCAGCTTAAGACAAACAGATACGCAGTATTTT
CDR3 protein: CASSLRQTDTQYF

V gene: TRBV10-3
clone size: NA
D gene: NA
J gene: TRBJ2-1
CDR3 DNA: TGTGCCATCAGTGAGGGAGGAGAGCAGTTCTTC
CDR3 protein: CAISEGGEQFF

V gene: TRBV10-2
clone size: NA
D gene: NA
J gene: TRBJ2-3
CDR3 DNA: TGCGCCAGCACCCCCCAGGGCAATGCGCAGTATTTT
CDR3 protein: CASTPQGNAQYF

V gene: TRBV28
clone size: NA
D gene: NA
J gene: TRBJ2-1
CDR3 DNA: TGTGCCAGCAGTTCCCCCGGGTGGGAGGCTAGGAACAATGAGCAGTTCTTC
CDR3 protein: CASSSPGWEARNNEQFF

V gene: TRBV28
clone size: once
D gene: TRBD2
J gene: TRBJ2-5
CDR3 DNA: TGTGCCAGCAGAACTAGCGGGAGGGCCCTAGGAGAGACCCAGTACTTC
CDR3 protein: CASRTSGRALGETQYF

V gene: TRBV27
clone size: NA
D gene: TRBD1
J gene: TRBJ2-7
CDR3 DNA: TGTGCCAGCTCGCCCGGGACAGGCTACGAGCAGTACTTC
CDR3 protein: CASSPGTGYEQYF

V gene: TRBV27
clone size: NA
D gene: NA
J gene: TRBJ1-2
CDR3 DNA: TGTGCCAGCAGTACGACCGCGTCATATGGCTACACCTTC
CDR3 protein: CASSTTASYGYTF

V gene: TRBV6-4
clone size: NA
D gene: NA
J gene: TRBJ2-1
CDR3 DNA: TGTGCCAGCAGTGACTCAAGAGCCACTGAGCAGTTCTTC
CDR3 protein: CASSDSRATEQFF

V gene: TRBV19
clone size: NA
D gene: NA
J gene: TRBJ1-2
CDR3 DNA: TGTGCCAGTAGTATAAGGCCGGGGGCGCGAGGATATCCTGGCTACACCTTC
CDR3 protein: CASSIRPGARGYPGYTF

V gene: TRBV19
clone size: NA
D gene: TRBD2
J gene: TRBJ2-2
CDR3 DNA: TGTGCCAGTAGTATAGAGGACACTAGCGTTACCGGGGAGCTGTTTTTT
CDR3 protein: CASSIEDTSVTGELFF

V gene: TRBV2
clone size: NA
D gene: TRBD1
J gene: TRBJ1-1
CDR3 DNA: TGTGCCAGCAGTGGGATGACAGGGGTGACTGAAGCTTTCTTT
CDR3 protein: CASSGMTGVTEAFF

V gene: TRBV19
clone size: NA
D gene: NA
J gene: TRBJ2-7
CDR3 DNA: TGTGCCAGTAGTATAACCTCGGGGAGGGGGCTCTACGAGCAGTACTTC
CDR3 protein: CASSITSGRGLYEQYF

V gene: TRBV5-1
clone size: NA
D gene: NA
J gene: TRBJ2-2
CDR3 DNA: TGCGCCAGCAGCTTGGCGAGGATACAGTCATACACCGGGGAGCTGTTTTTT
CDR3 protein: CASSLARIQSYTGELFF

V gene: TRBV10-2
clone size: NA
D gene: TRBD2
J gene: TRBJ2-1
CDR3 DNA: TGCGCCAGCAGTAGCCCCCCGGAAGCGGGAGTTAATGAGCAGTTCTTC
CDR3 protein: CASSSPPEAGVNEQFF

V gene: TRBV13
clone size: NA
D gene: TRBD2
J gene: TRBJ2-5
CDR3 DNA: TGTGCCAGCAGCGCCCGACTAGCGGGGCAGACAGAGACCCAGTACTTC
CDR3 protein: CASSARLAGQTETQYF

V gene: TRBV5-1
clone size: NA
D gene: TRBD1
J gene: TRBJ1-2
CDR3 DNA: TGCGCCAGCAGCTCGGGACAGGGGGCGCGTGGCTACACCTTC
CDR3 protein: CASSSGQGARGYTF

V gene: TRBV2
clone size: NA
D gene: NA
J gene: TRBJ2-7
CDR3 DNA: TGTGCCAGCAGTGGAGGGACCGAGACCTACGAGCAGTACTTC
CDR3 protein: CASSGGTETYEQYF

V gene: TRBV4-1
clone size: NA
D gene: NA
J gene: TRBJ1-4
CDR3 DNA: TGCGCCAGTACCGGGGGTTCAACAACTAATGAAAAACTGTTTTTT
CDR3 protein: CASTGGSTTNEKLFF

V gene: TRBV5-1
clone size: NA
D gene: NA
J gene: TRBJ2-5
CDR3 DNA: TGCGCCAGCAGCTTGGAGTACCCTGGTGAGACCCAGTACTTC
CDR3 protein: CASSLEYPGETQYF

V gene: TRBV28
clone size: NA
D gene: NA
J gene: TRBJ1-4
CDR3 DNA: TGTGCCAGCAGTTTGCAGGGGAGGGATGAAAAACTGTTTTTT
CDR3 protein: CASSLQGRDEKLFF

V gene: TRBV11-2
clone size: NA
D gene: TRBD1
J gene: TRBJ2-7
CDR3 DNA: TGTGCCAGCAGCTTAGATCCGGGACAGCAGCTCTACGAGCAGTACTTC
CDR3 protein: CASSLDPGQQLYEQYF

V gene: TRBV7-6
clone size: NA
D gene: TRBD2
J gene: TRBJ2-3
CDR3 DNA: TGTGCCAGCAGCTTTACTAGCGGGAGTTCAGATACGCAGTATTTT
CDR3 protein: CASSFTSGSSDTQYF

V gene: TRBV13
clone size: NA
D gene: TRBD1
J gene: TRBJ2-7
CDR3 DNA: TGTGCCAGCAGCTCACCGGGACAGGGGAAAGACGAGCAGTACTTC
CDR3 protein: CASSSPGQGKDEQYF

V gene: TRBV6-5
clone size: NA
D gene: NA
J gene: TRBJ2-5
CDR3 DNA: TGTGCCAGCAGTTTGGGGGAAGAGACCCAGTACTTC
CDR3 protein: CASSLGEETQYF

V gene: TRBV6-6
clone size: NA
D gene: NA
J gene: TRBJ2-5
CDR3 DNA: TGTGCCAGCAGTTCTGGGGGTATAGAGGAGACCCAGTACTTC
CDR3 protein: CASSSGGIEETQYF

V gene: TRBV7-9
clone size: once
D gene: NA
J gene: TRBJ2-7
CDR3 DNA: TGTGCCAGCAGCTTGGGCCGAGGGGTTGCCCGCGGCGAGCAGTACTTC
CDR3 protein: CASSLGRGVARGEQYF

V gene: TRBV14
clone size: NA
D gene: TRBD2
J gene: TRBJ2-7
CDR3 DNA: TGTGCCAGCAGCCACACAGAAAAACCGGGACTAGCGGGAGTAGGCTACGAGCAGTACTTC
CDR3 protein: CASSHTEKPGLAGVGYEQYF

V gene: TRBV4-1
clone size: NA
D gene: TRBD2
J gene: TRBJ2-7
CDR3 DNA: TGCGCCAGCAGCCAAGGCGCACTAGCGGGGTACTACGAGCAGTACTTC
CDR3 protein: CASSQGALAGYYEQYF

V gene: TRBV11-2
clone size: NA
D gene: TRBD1
J gene: TRBJ2-2
CDR3 DNA: TGTGCCAGCAGCTCCCGGGACAGGGTGGCGATTGAAGGGGAGCTGTTTTTT
CDR3 protein: CASSSRDRVAIEGELFF

V gene: TRBV13
clone size: NA
D gene: NA
J gene: TRBJ2-7
CDR3 DNA: TGTGCCAGCAGCTTAGGTTTGAGTGAGCAGTACTTC
CDR3 protein: CASSLGLSEQYF

V gene: TRBV7-3
clone size: NA
D gene: TRBD2
J gene: TRBJ2-3
CDR3 DNA: TGTGCCAGCAGCTCCCGACTAGCGGGTAGCACAGATACGCAGTATTTT
CDR3 protein: CASSSRLAGSTDTQYF

V gene: TRBV27
clone size: NA
D gene: TRBD1
J gene: TRBJ1-5
CDR3 DNA: TGTGCCAGCAGGGGAGGGGGCGAGCCCCAGCATTTT
CDR3 protein: CASRGGGEPQHF

V gene: TRBV28
clone size: NA
D gene: TRBD2
J gene: TRBJ2-7
CDR3 DNA: TGTGCCAGCTCGGGGAGCGGGAGTGACAACTACGAGCAGTACTTC
CDR3 protein: CASSGSGSDNYEQYF

V gene: TRBV27
clone size: NA
D gene: TRBD2
J gene: TRBJ2-7
CDR3 DNA: TGTGCCAGCAGTACTGGGACTAGCGGCCCCTACGAGCAGTACTTC
CDR3 protein: CASSTGTSGPYEQYF

V gene: TRBV28
clone size: NA
D gene: TRBD1
J gene: TRBJ2-3
CDR3 DNA: TGTGCCACCACGGGACAGATCACAGATACGCAGTATTTT
CDR3 protein: CATTGQITDTQYF

V gene: TRBV27
clone size: NA
D gene: NA
J gene: TRBJ1-1
CDR3 DNA: TGTGCCAGCAGCCCCGGACTCTCACCTGAAGCTTTCTTT
CDR3 protein: CASSPGLSPEAFF

V gene: TRBV9
clone size: NA
D gene: NA
J gene: TRBJ2-7
CDR3 DNA: TGTGCCAGCAGCGTATTTTCCGGCGGATCCTACGAGCAGTACTTC
CDR3 protein: CASSVFSGGSYEQYF

V gene: TRBV30
clone size: NA
D gene: TRBD1
J gene: TRBJ2-3
CDR3 DNA: TGTGCCTGGAGTCCCGGACAGGGAACAGATACGCAGTATTTT
CDR3 protein: CAWSPGQGTDTQYF

V gene: TRBV28
clone size: NA
D gene: NA
J gene: TRBJ2-7
CDR3 DNA: TGTGCCAGCAGTTTATCTAGACTAGCCTACGAGCAGTACTTC
CDR3 protein: CASSLSRLAYEQYF

V gene: TRBV15
clone size: NA
D gene: NA
J gene: TRBJ2-1
CDR3 DNA: TGTGCCACCAGCAGGACTAGCTCCTACAATGAGCAGTTCTTC
CDR3 protein: CATSRTSSYNEQFF

V gene: TRBV5-6
clone size: NA
D gene: NA
J gene: TRBJ1-1
CDR3 DNA: TGTGCCAGCAGCTTGGGTGAGGGGAGGGGGACTGAAGCTTTCTTT
CDR3 protein: CASSLGEGRGTEAFF

V gene: TRBV11-2
clone size: NA
D gene: NA
J gene: TRBJ2-2
CDR3 DNA: TGTGCCAGCAGCTCCTACGGCGAGGGGGTGAACACCGGGGAGCTGTTTTTT
CDR3 protein: CASSSYGEGVNTGELFF

V gene: TRBV25-1
clone size: NA
D gene: NA
J gene: TRBJ2-3
CDR3 DNA: TGTGCCAGCGAGGACCCGGTAACAGATACGCAGTATTTT
CDR3 protein: CASEDPVTDTQYF